This record concerns one T cell receptor (beta chain) sequence. No antigen is known for it. TCRdb's copy holds only in-frame clones and misses some; the assay was immunoSEQ multiplex PCR. The data contain around 56,000 clones, over 70% of them singletons. V was clipped by 8 bases and J by 4 bases; unmatched bases: 0. The germline CDR1 and CDR2 sequences are GTSNPN and SVGIG (reference sequence). The length of the CDR3 is 12 residues. The data were taken from a study of a mutant IDH1 vaccine in newly diagnosed glioma. In the study overall: Radiotherapy alone preceded vaccination by 4-6 weeks; alternatively, vaccination started with temozolomide cycles. Males made up approximately 62% and females about 38% of treated patients, whose mean age was around 40 years. Patients were pretreated with radiotherapy, temozolomide, or both, mostly both.

Time point described: week 5, during vaccination. Topical imiquimod accompanied each vaccine dose, which consisted of 300 ug of mutant IDH1 20-mer peptide. This TCR derives from a man aged 25 to 45 with glioma. This rearrangement joins TRBV30 to TRBJ2-2; 11 bases match TRBD2. Sequencing used PBMCs, obtained from a glioma patient whose treatment included an IDH1 peptide vaccine. DNA of the CDR3: TGTGCCACTAGCGGGGGCACCGGGGAGCTGTTTTTT. Its protein is CATSGGTGELFF.